This T cell receptor beta chain is drawn from a study of blood T cell repertoires in COVID-19. The CDR3 has 14 amino acids. Trimming cost V 7 bases and J 7 bases, with 17 bases left between them. Germline loops: CDR1 SEHNR, CDR2 FQNEAQ (reference sequence). Method: immunoSEQ multiplex PCR; TCRdb's copy keeps in-frame clones and lacks some. This table has 250,000 or so clones, about 89% appearing once. Self-reported history from a screening survey and questionnaire set each donor's cohort. This clone has just one count. This clonotype originated in a woman aged 18-35 years who had recovered from COVID-19. This chain uses TRBV7-9 with TRBJ2-1; D might be TRBD1 (6 bases). The sequenced material came from PBMCs or T cells enriched from blood (not recorded which). This CDR3 reads CASTSWTVWNEQFF. The CDR3 bases are TGTGCCAGCACCTCTTGGACAGTTTGGAATGAGCAGTTCTTC.